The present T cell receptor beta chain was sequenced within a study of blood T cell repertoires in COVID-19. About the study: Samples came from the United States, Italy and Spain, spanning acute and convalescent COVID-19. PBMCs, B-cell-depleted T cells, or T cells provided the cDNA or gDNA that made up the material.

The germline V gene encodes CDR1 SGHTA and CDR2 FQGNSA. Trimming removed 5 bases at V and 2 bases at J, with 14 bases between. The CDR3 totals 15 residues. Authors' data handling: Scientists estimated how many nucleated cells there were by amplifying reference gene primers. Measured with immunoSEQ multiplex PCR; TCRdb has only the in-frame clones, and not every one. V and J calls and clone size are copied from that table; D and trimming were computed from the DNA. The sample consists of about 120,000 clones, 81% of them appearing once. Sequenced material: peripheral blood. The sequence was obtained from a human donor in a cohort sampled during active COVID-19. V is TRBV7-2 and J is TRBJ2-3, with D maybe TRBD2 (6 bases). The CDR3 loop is CASSPLRGYTDTQYF. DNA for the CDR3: TGTGCCAGCAGCCCGCTTCGGGGGTACACAGATACGCAGTATTTT.